This T cell receptor (beta chain) was documented in a study of T-cell reconstitution after alpha-beta-depleted transplantation in children. Germline values: CDR1 DFQATT, CDR2 SNEGSKA (reference sequence). V shed 3 bases and J shed 9 bases, with 15 bases lying between them. This CDR3 region has 13 residues. Unique molecular identifiers were incorporated when the TCRbeta library was constructed. TCRdb ran MiXCR on the PCR reads and lists one entry per CDR3 protein. The sample gives some 440,000 distinct CDR3 sequences, roughly 17% of which show up once; 25% to 30% is in the top ten. This clonotype was obtained from a boy younger than two who had a stem cell transplant for Wiskott-Aldrich syndrome, so the T cells may come from the graft donor. The genes are TRBV20-1 and TRBJ2-1; a possible D gene is TRBD2 (6 bases). Sequenced material: PBMCs, mostly from graft donor cells, taken 360 days after TCRalphabeta/CD19-depleted stem cell transplant. The DNA of the CDR3 is TGCAGTGCTAGGCCGACGTTGGAGGGTGAGCAGTTCTTC. Its translation is CSARPTLEGEQFF.